This is a list of T cell receptor beta chains from one sample in a study of Ad26.COV2.S vaccination and SARS-CoV-2 variants. Using immunoSEQ multiplex PCR, the repertoire was profiled, and TCRdb retains in-frame clones only, with some absent. This table holds about 350,000 clones, roughly 94% found once. Sequences were derived from peripheral blood, sampled after recovery from COVID-19. These receptors originate from a human donor who had recovered from COVID-19. Each CDR3 is given with its conserved first and last residue. Fields, in order: clone size, J gene, V gene, D gene, CDR3 protein, CDR3 DNA. The D gene is left open where the match is weak. A row's size may be missing; if present it is once, few, many or a size class.

abundance: .; j_gene: TRBJ1-1; v_gene: TRBV3-1/TRBV3-2; d_gene: .; CDR3aa: CASSPSGRANTEAFF; CDR3nt: TGTGCCAGCAGCCCATCGGGACGGGCGAACACTGAAGCTTTCTTT
abundance: .; j_gene: TRBJ2-5; v_gene: TRBV29-1; d_gene: TRBD2; CDR3aa: CSVERIGAGAYQETQYF; CDR3nt: TGCAGCGTTGAAAGGATTGGAGCGGGGGCCTACCAAGAGACCCAGTACTTC
abundance: once; j_gene: TRBJ2-4; v_gene: TRBV6-5; d_gene: TRBD1; CDR3aa: CASSQGQLINIQYF; CDR3nt: TGTGCCAGCAGCCAGGGACAGCTCATAAACATTCAGTACTTC
abundance: .; j_gene: TRBJ1-1; v_gene: TRBV9; d_gene: .; CDR3aa: CASSVDVLGEGQAFF; CDR3nt: TGTGCCAGCAGCGTAGACGTCTTGGGAGAGGGGCAAGCTTTCTTT
abundance: .; j_gene: TRBJ1-1; v_gene: TRBV21-1; d_gene: .; CDR3aa: CASSKSPQLNTEAFF; CDR3nt: TGTGCCAGCAGCAAATCCCCACAGCTGAACACTGAAGCTTTCTTT
abundance: .; j_gene: TRBJ2-7; v_gene: TRBV2; d_gene: .; CDR3aa: CASLRDSYEQYF; CDR3nt: TGTGCCAGCCTCCGGGACTCCTACGAGCAGTACTTC
abundance: .; j_gene: TRBJ1-4; v_gene: TRBV27; d_gene: TRBD1; CDR3aa: CASSLGSGGKLFF; CDR3nt: TGTGCCAGCAGCCTAGGATCAGGGGGAAAACTGTTTTTT
abundance: .; j_gene: TRBJ2-7; v_gene: TRBV11-3; d_gene: TRBD1; CDR3aa: CASSSHRGDSYEQYF; CDR3nt: TGTGCCAGCAGCTCGCACAGGGGGGACTCCTACGAGCAGTACTTC
abundance: .; j_gene: TRBJ2-3; v_gene: TRBV6-2/TRBV6-3; d_gene: TRBD2; CDR3aa: CASSFSGGTDTQYF; CDR3nt: TGTGCCAGCAGTTTCAGCGGGGGCACAGATACGCAGTATTTT
abundance: once; j_gene: TRBJ2-5; v_gene: TRBV5-1; d_gene: TRBD1; CDR3aa: CATRQGAQETQYF; CDR3nt: TGCGCCACAAGACAGGGGGCCCAAGAGACCCAGTACTTC